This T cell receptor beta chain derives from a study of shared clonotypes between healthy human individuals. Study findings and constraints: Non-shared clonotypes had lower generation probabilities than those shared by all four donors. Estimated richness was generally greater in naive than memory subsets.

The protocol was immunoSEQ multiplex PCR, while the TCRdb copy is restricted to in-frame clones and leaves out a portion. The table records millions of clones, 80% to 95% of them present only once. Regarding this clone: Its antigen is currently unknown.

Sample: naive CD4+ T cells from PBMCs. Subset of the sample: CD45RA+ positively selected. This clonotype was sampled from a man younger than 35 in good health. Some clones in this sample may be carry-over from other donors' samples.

The CDR3 sequence: CASSLADRGKYEQYF. The CDR3 nucleotides read TGTGCCAGCAGCTTAGCGGACAGGGGAAAGTACGAGCAGTACTTC. The V and J genes are TRBV11-1 and TRBJ2-7; 9 nucleotides align to TRBD1. The CDR3 contains 15 residues. CDR1 and CDR2 (germline): SGHAT, FQDESV (reference sequence). V lost 0 bases and J lost 4; bases outside the gene matches: 4.